This T cell receptor (beta chain) stems from a study of T cells in Graves' hyperthyroidism and ophthalmopathy (dated by TCRdb to between 2019 and 2020). For the study in its entirety: Peripheral blood was sampled at the time of initial diagnosis, prior to any treatment. To identify TCR V-J signatures that set the groups apart, the researchers used a discovery cohort of 100 patients, made up of 43 with Graves' ophthalmopathy and 57 with stable Graves' hyperthyroidism. Prospective prediction of ophthalmopathy was tested in an independent validation cohort of some 19 hyperthyroidism patients and 15 to 17 patients who later progressed to ophthalmopathy. The 75 to 100 discovery patients were divided at random into training and test sets in a 7:3 ratio. In addition, the study compared T-cell repertoires in thyroid tissue and in blood from several Graves' hyperthyroidism patients. Once sampling was done, hyperthyroidism patients were given methimazole at a starting dose of 30 mg daily, whereas ophthalmopathy patients were given high-dose intravenous methylprednisolone. The paper reports TCR Vbeta CDR3 sequencing of some 140 peripheral blood samples: approximately 43 ophthalmopathy, fewer than 80 hyperthyroidism and 17 progressor patients.

Ophthalmopathy patients had moderately to severely active disease, Clinical Activity Score of at least 3, NOSPECS grade of at least 4, and duration under 3 months. The study excluded patients with uncontrolled infections, other autoimmune diseases, pregnancy or lactation. Clinical symptoms, serum thyroxine and TRAb, thyroid ultrasound, and orbital computed tomography formed the basis for the diagnoses. Ficoll-Paque density gradient centrifugation was used to isolate PBMCs from around 10 ml of fresh peripheral blood. Total RNA was extracted with Trizol reagent, and quality was checked on an Agilent 2100 Bioanalyzer. General conclusions and limits of the study: In validation, the model predicted progression to ophthalmopathy with approximately 70% sensitivity and 72% to 75% specificity, a median of around 6.6 months before onset. Most expanded thyroid clonotypes (frequency above 0.001) were also detected in blood, suggesting blood repertoires may reflect thyroid immune responses. Sample size was not statistically predetermined, and investigators were not blinded to group allocation. A 13 V-J signature model separated ophthalmopathy from stable hyperthyroidism, with approximately 87% sensitivity and around 84% specificity in cross-validation and 80%/75% in testing.

The TCR beta CDR3 regions were amplified from the RNA transcripts. The TCR CDR3 was subjected to a first round of RT-PCR using the HTBI primer set and the Qiagen OneStep RT-PCR kit. Libraries were constructed in a second round of multiplex PCR, after which size selection and purification were performed. The libraries were sequenced on an Illumina HiSeq2000 using paired-end 100 bp reads. In the paper's pipeline: SOAPnuke was used to process the raw data, removing reads that contained adapters or uncalled bases, had a mean Phred below 15, or lacked an exact match to the constant primer or identifier. COPE v1.2.5 was used to merge high-quality paired reads, and clonotypes were defined as unique nucleotide sequences. MiTCR v1.1 was used to align the clonotypes against IMGT TRBV, TRBD and TRBJ reference segments. Only V-J combinations with frequency above 0.0001, covering roughly 99% of repertoires, were analysed. A TCS score was defined as the ratio of F50 (clonal expansion) to E x V (chaos), with BLOSUM62-based TCRdist applied between CDR3 peptides within each V-J. Welch's t-statistics and random forest reduced around 520 V-J features to 10 to 15, which were used in a naive Bayes classifier (R e1071). TCRdb took the public reads, trimmed them with fastp at Q25, ran MiXCR for clone calling and kept in-frame beta chains. Under each unique CDR3 protein, matching rows form one entry showing the most common genes and DNA. The V and J calls and clone size come from TCRdb's table, not from the authors' own analysis. Present in this sample are 400,000 to 600,000 distinct CDR3 sequences, 15% to 20% of which were seen just once. The ten biggest clones cover 29% of the sample.

Of note for this clonotype: Its antigen target is currently unknown. Base qualities were left out, and no much larger clone turns up one base away.

The source is a woman aged 30 to 39 with Graves' ophthalmopathy. The material sequenced was blood.

CDR3 reads: CASSLSVAGLQHF. Here is the DNA: TGTGCCAGCAGCTTATCGGTGGCGGGACTCCAGCATTTT. The chain employs TRBV7-9 and TRBJ1-5; the D gene is possibly TRBD1, with 5 bases matching. The germline V gene (reference sequence) supplies CDR1 SEHNR and CDR2 FQNEAQ. Deletion took 2 bases off V and 12 bases off J, with a span of 14 bases between the germline ends. Reading from cysteine to phenylalanine, the CDR3 counts 13 amino acids. Only the CDR3 part of the read is kept: 39 bases, read in frame from the first base. With the rest looked up from the reference TRBV7-9 and TRBJ1-5 genes rather than sequenced, the full variable domain is DTGVSQNPRHKITKRGQNVTFRCDPISEHNRLYWYRQTLGQGPEFLTYFQNEAQLEKSRLLSDRFSAERPKGSFSTLEIQRTEQGDSAMYLCASSLSVAGLQHFGDGTRLSIL.